These T cell receptor beta chains were read from a single sample in a study of beta chain features in type 1 diabetes. Assay: immunoSEQ multiplex PCR; the TCRdb copy retains only in-frame clones and omits some. The sample consists of about 140,000 clones, approximately 10% of them appearing once. The sequenced material came from central memory CD4+ T cells from blood. The origin of the receptors is a woman in her thirties or forties in good health. Both conserved end residues are part of each CDR3. Each record gives: CDR3 DNA, CDR3 protein, V gene, D gene, J gene, CDR3 length, clone size. A D gene is named only where the DNA matches it firmly. Expanded clones get a size class; other rows say once, few or many, or leave the size out.

cdr3_nt: TGTGCCAGCTCACCTCCGGTTCCGGGTAGCGGAGGGACCCAGTACTTC
cdr3_aa: CASSPPVPGSGGTQYF
v_call: TRBV18
d_call: NA
j_call: TRBJ2-5
cdr3_length: 16
clone_size: NA

cdr3_nt: TGTGCCAGTGATAGCGGGGGGAGCTCCTACAATGAGCAGTTCTTC
cdr3_aa: CASDSGGSSYNEQFF
v_call: TRBV6-1
d_call: TRBD2
j_call: TRBJ2-1
cdr3_length: 15
clone_size: NA

cdr3_nt: TGTGCCACCAGCAGAGATCGTTTCACAGGGGTATACGAGCAGTACTTC
cdr3_aa: CATSRDRFTGVYEQYF
v_call: TRBV15
d_call: TRBD1
j_call: TRBJ2-7
cdr3_length: 16
clone_size: few

cdr3_nt: TGTGCCAGCAGTCCAGATGGGGGTAGCGGGGGGGCCTGGGATACGCAGTATTTT
cdr3_aa: CASSPDGGSGGAWDTQYF
v_call: TRBV9
d_call: TRBD2
j_call: TRBJ2-3
cdr3_length: 18
clone_size: few

cdr3_nt: TGCGCCAGCAGCGTACAGGGGCCAGGGGACACTGAAGCTTTCTTT
cdr3_aa: CASSVQGPGDTEAFF
v_call: TRBV5-1
d_call: TRBD1
j_call: TRBJ1-1
cdr3_length: 15
clone_size: few

cdr3_nt: TGTGCCAGCAGGATGAGGGAAATGAATTCACCCCTCCACTTT
cdr3_aa: CASRMREMNSPLHF
v_call: TRBV5-4
d_call: NA
j_call: TRBJ1-6
cdr3_length: 14
clone_size: NA

cdr3_nt: TGTGCCAGCAGCTTGGCCTCCGCGGGGGCGAGGGGCTACACCTTC
cdr3_aa: CASSLASAGARGYTF
v_call: TRBV5-8
d_call: NA
j_call: TRBJ1-2
cdr3_length: 15
clone_size: few

cdr3_nt: TGCAGCGGGGGACAGGGGGCGAGCGAGCAGTACTTC
cdr3_aa: CSGGQGASEQYF
v_call: TRBV29-1
d_call: TRBD1
j_call: TRBJ2-7
cdr3_length: 12
clone_size: NA

cdr3_nt: TGTGCCAGCAGTTCCCGGGTTCATAATGAAAAACTGTTTTTT
cdr3_aa: CASSSRVHNEKLFF
v_call: TRBV6-5
d_call: NA
j_call: TRBJ1-4
cdr3_length: 14
clone_size: NA

cdr3_nt: TGTGCCAGCAGCCTAGACCTGGGCAGGGGGGAGACCCAGTACTTC
cdr3_aa: CASSLDLGRGETQYF
v_call: TRBV7-2
d_call: TRBD1
j_call: TRBJ2-5
cdr3_length: 15
clone_size: NA

cdr3_nt: TGTGCCAGCAGTGCCCTAAAGACCCTCCACTTT
cdr3_aa: CASSALKTLHF
v_call: TRBV28
d_call: NA
j_call: TRBJ1-6
cdr3_length: 11
clone_size: NA

cdr3_nt: TGTGCCAGCAGCTTAGTTGTTGGGACAGGGGTTAACTATGGCTACACCTTC
cdr3_aa: CASSLVVGTGVNYGYTF
v_call: TRBV7-8
d_call: TRBD1
j_call: TRBJ1-2
cdr3_length: 17
clone_size: few

cdr3_nt: TGTGCCAGCAGCTCACGACGGGGGGGCCGAACGGTAGATACGCAGTATTTT
cdr3_aa: CASSSRRGGRTVDTQYF
v_call: TRBV7-8
d_call: TRBD2
j_call: TRBJ2-3
cdr3_length: 17
clone_size: NA

cdr3_nt: TGTGCCAGTAGTATAGTTCCGCTACTAGCGCCCTACGAGCAGTACTTC
cdr3_aa: CASSIVPLLAPYEQYF
v_call: TRBV19
d_call: TRBD2
j_call: TRBJ2-7
cdr3_length: 16
clone_size: few

cdr3_nt: TGTGCCAGCACCGGACAGGGGAACACTGAAGCTTTCTTT
cdr3_aa: CASTGQGNTEAFF
v_call: TRBV6-5
d_call: TRBD1
j_call: TRBJ1-1
cdr3_length: 13
clone_size: few

cdr3_nt: TGTGCCAGCTCACCACGTCCCGACTTTAGCACAGATACGCAGTATTTT
cdr3_aa: CASSPRPDFSTDTQYF
v_call: TRBV18
d_call: NA
j_call: TRBJ2-3
cdr3_length: 16
clone_size: NA

cdr3_nt: TGCAGCGTTGAGGGTGAGGGGGACGAGCAGTACTTC
cdr3_aa: CSVEGEGDEQYF
v_call: TRBV29-1
d_call: NA
j_call: TRBJ2-7
cdr3_length: 12
clone_size: few

cdr3_nt: TGTGCCAGCAGTGAACGGGACAGCCGCTACGAGCAGTACTTC
cdr3_aa: CASSERDSRYEQYF
v_call: TRBV6-5
d_call: TRBD1
j_call: TRBJ2-7
cdr3_length: 14
clone_size: few

cdr3_nt: TGTGCCAGCAGTGCCGGGACAGGGGGCGTTCAGCCCCAGCATTTT
cdr3_aa: CASSAGTGGVQPQHF
v_call: TRBV6-6
d_call: TRBD1
j_call: TRBJ1-5
cdr3_length: 15
clone_size: NA

cdr3_nt: TGTGCCAGTACTTCTGGCGGGGGCTACACCTTC
cdr3_aa: CASTSGGGYTF
v_call: TRBV19
d_call: NA
j_call: TRBJ1-2
cdr3_length: 11
clone_size: NA

cdr3_nt: TGTGCCAGCAGCTTAACAGAGGGCCTTGAAGCTTTCTTT
cdr3_aa: CASSLTEGLEAFF
v_call: TRBV7-9
d_call: NA
j_call: TRBJ1-1
cdr3_length: 13
clone_size: NA

cdr3_nt: TGTGCCAGCAGCCTAGAGTCACTGAGGGGAAACACCATATATTTT
cdr3_aa: CASSLESLRGNTIYF
v_call: TRBV7-2
d_call: NA
j_call: TRBJ1-3
cdr3_length: 15
clone_size: few

cdr3_nt: TGCGCCAGCAGCCGGACTAGCGGGGACACAGATACGCAGTATTTT
cdr3_aa: CASSRTSGDTDTQYF
v_call: TRBV4-1
d_call: TRBD2
j_call: TRBJ2-3
cdr3_length: 15
clone_size: NA

cdr3_nt: TGTGCCACCAGCAGGCCCTCCGGGGGGTCAAACTACAATGAGCAGTTCTTC
cdr3_aa: CATSRPSGGSNYNEQFF
v_call: TRBV15
d_call: TRBD2
j_call: TRBJ2-1
cdr3_length: 17
clone_size: few

cdr3_nt: TGTGCCAGCAGCTTAGGGTCCAGGCCCACGGTTGACGAGCAGTACTTC
cdr3_aa: CASSLGSRPTVDEQYF
v_call: TRBV7-9
d_call: NA
j_call: TRBJ2-7
cdr3_length: 16
clone_size: NA

cdr3_nt: TGTGCCAGCAGCCCCGGTCAGGGGACCGGGGAGCTGTTTTTT
cdr3_aa: CASSPGQGTGELFF
v_call: TRBV7-7
d_call: NA
j_call: TRBJ2-2
cdr3_length: 14
clone_size: NA

cdr3_nt: TGTGCCAGCAGCGCCGACAGGGGGGACAATGAGCAGTTCTTC
cdr3_aa: CASSADRGDNEQFF
v_call: TRBV11-2
d_call: TRBD1
j_call: TRBJ2-1
cdr3_length: 14
clone_size: NA

cdr3_nt: TGCAGCGGGGGGGATAATTCACCCCTCCACTTT
cdr3_aa: CSGGDNSPLHF
v_call: TRBV29-1
d_call: NA
j_call: TRBJ1-6
cdr3_length: 11
clone_size: few

cdr3_nt: TGTGCCAGCAGCCAAGACTTGGCCTCCTACGAGCAGTACTTC
cdr3_aa: CASSQDLASYEQYF
v_call: TRBV14
d_call: NA
j_call: TRBJ2-7
cdr3_length: 14
clone_size: NA

cdr3_nt: TGTGCCAGTCTCCTACGGGGGATCGGAAACACCATATATTTT
cdr3_aa: CASLLRGIGNTIYF
v_call: TRBV19
d_call: NA
j_call: TRBJ1-3
cdr3_length: 14
clone_size: NA

cdr3_nt: TGTGCCAGCAGTGTCGCAGGGTTAGAGACCCAGTACTTC
cdr3_aa: CASSVAGLETQYF
v_call: TRBV6-1
d_call: NA
j_call: TRBJ2-5
cdr3_length: 13
clone_size: NA

cdr3_nt: TGTGCCAGCAGCGGCAGACTAGCGGGGGCCCAAGAGACCCAGTACTTC
cdr3_aa: CASSGRLAGAQETQYF
v_call: TRBV5-4
d_call: TRBD2
j_call: TRBJ2-5
cdr3_length: 16
clone_size: few

cdr3_nt: TGTGCCAGCAGCGTCGACAGGGGCTCACAGTACTTC
cdr3_aa: CASSVDRGSQYF
v_call: TRBV11-2
d_call: TRBD1
j_call: TRBJ2-4
cdr3_length: 12
clone_size: NA

cdr3_nt: TGTGCCAGCAGCTTGGTATCTCCTAGCACAGATACGCAGTATTTT
cdr3_aa: CASSLVSPSTDTQYF
v_call: TRBV5-6
d_call: NA
j_call: TRBJ2-3
cdr3_length: 15
clone_size: NA

cdr3_nt: TGTGCCAGTAGTACCCAGGACTTCCAAGAGACCCAGTACTTC
cdr3_aa: CASSTQDFQETQYF
v_call: TRBV19
d_call: NA
j_call: TRBJ2-5
cdr3_length: 14
clone_size: few

cdr3_nt: TGTGCCAGCAGCGGACAGTTCACAGATACGCAGTATTTT
cdr3_aa: CASSGQFTDTQYF
v_call: TRBV9
d_call: NA
j_call: TRBJ2-3
cdr3_length: 13
clone_size: NA

cdr3_nt: TGTGCCAGCAGAGACCGACAGGGAGGCAATCAGCCCCAGCATTTT
cdr3_aa: CASRDRQGGNQPQHF
v_call: TRBV6-5
d_call: TRBD1
j_call: TRBJ1-5
cdr3_length: 15
clone_size: few

cdr3_nt: TGTGCCAGCTCACCAGGGCAGGGAAGCGAGCAGTTCTTC
cdr3_aa: CASSPGQGSEQFF
v_call: TRBV18
d_call: NA
j_call: TRBJ2-1
cdr3_length: 13
clone_size: few

cdr3_nt: TGCGCCAGCAGCCCTATGGCGGACACTGAAGCTTTCTTT
cdr3_aa: CASSPMADTEAFF
v_call: TRBV5-1
d_call: NA
j_call: TRBJ1-1
cdr3_length: 13
clone_size: few

cdr3_nt: TGCGCCAGCAGAGCCGGGACTAGTGGAGGCGGGGAGCTGTTTTTT
cdr3_aa: CASRAGTSGGGELFF
v_call: TRBV10-1
d_call: TRBD2
j_call: TRBJ2-2
cdr3_length: 15
clone_size: few

cdr3_nt: TGCGCCAGCAGTATCGGGACAGGGGGCGCCGATGGCTACACCTTC
cdr3_aa: CASSIGTGGADGYTF
v_call: TRBV4-1
d_call: TRBD1
j_call: TRBJ1-2
cdr3_length: 15
clone_size: few

cdr3_nt: TGTGCCATCAGTCCGAATAGCGGGGGGGTTAATAATGAGCAGTTCTTC
cdr3_aa: CAISPNSGGVNNEQFF
v_call: TRBV10-3
d_call: TRBD2
j_call: TRBJ2-1
cdr3_length: 16
clone_size: NA

cdr3_nt: TGTGCCAGCAGCCGAAGGGCTAGCGGGGGGGCCAACACCGGGGAGCTGTTTTTT
cdr3_aa: CASSRRASGGANTGELFF
v_call: TRBV11-2
d_call: TRBD2
j_call: TRBJ2-2
cdr3_length: 18
clone_size: many

cdr3_nt: TGTGCCAGCAGGCGGGACCTCACAGATACGCAGTATTTT
cdr3_aa: CASRRDLTDTQYF
v_call: TRBV6-1
d_call: NA
j_call: TRBJ2-3
cdr3_length: 13
clone_size: NA

cdr3_nt: TGCGCCAGCAGCCCCATACTGGCACAGGGGGGGATATATGGCTACACCTTC
cdr3_aa: CASSPILAQGGIYGYTF
v_call: TRBV4-1
d_call: TRBD1
j_call: TRBJ1-2
cdr3_length: 17
clone_size: few

cdr3_nt: TGTGCCACCGAAGGTCTAGATCTTTACGAGCAGTACTTC
cdr3_aa: CATEGLDLYEQYF
v_call: TRBV6-1
d_call: NA
j_call: TRBJ2-7
cdr3_length: 13
clone_size: few

cdr3_nt: TGTGCCAGCAGCTTCAACAGGGGGCCTGAAGCTTTCTTT
cdr3_aa: CASSFNRGPEAFF
v_call: TRBV11-2
d_call: TRBD1
j_call: TRBJ1-1
cdr3_length: 13
clone_size: NA

cdr3_nt: TGTGCCAGCTCACCTACCAGGACCTACGAGCAGTACTTC
cdr3_aa: CASSPTRTYEQYF
v_call: TRBV18
d_call: NA
j_call: TRBJ2-7
cdr3_length: 13
clone_size: few

cdr3_nt: TGCGCCAGCAGCACCGACAGGGGGCTGGAGACCCAGTACTTC
cdr3_aa: CASSTDRGLETQYF
v_call: TRBV5-1
d_call: TRBD1
j_call: TRBJ2-5
cdr3_length: 14
clone_size: NA

cdr3_nt: TGTGCCAGCAGCTCTAGACGCGTCGTCGCTGGGGCCAACGTCCTGACTTTC
cdr3_aa: CASSSRRVVAGANVLTF
v_call: TRBV7-2
d_call: NA
j_call: TRBJ2-6
cdr3_length: 17
clone_size: NA

cdr3_nt: TGTGCCACCAGCAGACAGCAGCGGGGGGAGACCCAGTACTTC
cdr3_aa: CATSRQQRGETQYF
v_call: TRBV15
d_call: TRBD2
j_call: TRBJ2-5
cdr3_length: 14
clone_size: NA

cdr3_nt: TGCAGCGCTGGCGGCAGGGGAAACTATGGCTACACCTTC
cdr3_aa: CSAGGRGNYGYTF
v_call: TRBV29-1
d_call: NA
j_call: TRBJ1-2
cdr3_length: 13
clone_size: few

cdr3_nt: TGCGCCAGCAGCCGGACAGGGGATGAGGTAGAGACCCAGTACTTC
cdr3_aa: CASSRTGDEVETQYF
v_call: TRBV5-1
d_call: TRBD1
j_call: TRBJ2-5
cdr3_length: 15
clone_size: few

cdr3_nt: TGTGCCAGCAGAAACAGGGGGGACTCCTACGAGCAGTACTTC
cdr3_aa: CASRNRGDSYEQYF
v_call: TRBV6-5
d_call: TRBD1
j_call: TRBJ2-7
cdr3_length: 14
clone_size: NA

cdr3_nt: TGTGCCAGTAGTGATGACAGGGTCGGGAGTAACACTGAAGCTTTCTTT
cdr3_aa: CASSDDRVGSNTEAFF
v_call: TRBV19
d_call: TRBD1
j_call: TRBJ1-1
cdr3_length: 16
clone_size: few

cdr3_nt: TGTGCCAGCAGCTTGGGGCGGGGGCTTCCTGGGGAGACCCAGTACTTC
cdr3_aa: CASSLGRGLPGETQYF
v_call: TRBV9
d_call: NA
j_call: TRBJ2-5
cdr3_length: 16
clone_size: few

cdr3_nt: TGTGCCAGCAGTAATAGTGGAAACACCATATATTTT
cdr3_aa: CASSNSGNTIYF
v_call: TRBV6-1
d_call: NA
j_call: TRBJ1-3
cdr3_length: 12
clone_size: few

cdr3_nt: TGTGCCATCATGGGGAGCGGGGGGGGTAATGAGCAGTTCTTC
cdr3_aa: CAIMGSGGGNEQFF
v_call: TRBV10-3
d_call: TRBD2
j_call: TRBJ2-1
cdr3_length: 14
clone_size: NA

cdr3_nt: TGTGCCAGTAGCTCGCAGGTGGGTCAGCCCCAGCATTTT
cdr3_aa: CASSSQVGQPQHF
v_call: TRBV19
d_call: NA
j_call: TRBJ1-5
cdr3_length: 13
clone_size: NA